This TCR beta chain was sequenced in a study of a mutant IDH1 vaccine in newly diagnosed glioma. Turning to the study itself: Vaccine administration was initiated 4-6 weeks following radiotherapy alone, or with temozolomide cycles. Previous care, which was radiotherapy, temozolomide, or both, most often involved both.

Regarding this clone: Its antigen is undetermined.

The assay was immunoSEQ multiplex PCR, and TCRdb's table has in-frame clones only and misses some. The sample consists of 20,000 to 30,000 clones, less than 85% of them appearing once. The CDR3 covers 13 residues. V lost 8 bases, J lost 3 bases, and 11 bases lay in between. Germline values: CDR1 MNHNY, CDR2 SVGAGI (reference sequence). Sample time point: week 35, safety follow-up. Alongside topical imiquimod, each dose of vaccine comprised 300 ug of mutant IDH1 20-mer peptide. The rearrangement links TRBV6-6 to TRBJ1-3; D is ambiguous. The clonotype originates from a man between 25 and 39 years old with glioma. The material sequenced was PBMCs, taken from a glioma patient whose treatment included an IDH1 peptide vaccine. The CDR3 loop reads CASHGRRGNTIYF. The CDR3 DNA follows: TGTGCCAGCCACGGCAGGCGTGGAAACACCATATATTTT.